This entry lists 15 T cell receptor beta chains sequenced from one sample in a study of molecular identifiers for immune sequencing clone quantification. TCRdb reprocessed the PCR reads with MiXCR, giving one entry per CDR3 protein. The data contain under 650,000 distinct CDR3 sequences, roughly 21% of them seen just once; the ten biggest clones take up about 0.9%. Material for sequencing was naive CD8+ T cells from blood, with Jurkat cell RNA spiked in. The sample's subset: FACS-sorted CD8+CD4-CCR7+CD45RA+ naive T cells. The receptors stem from a human donor in good health. Some libraries in this study had Jurkat cell RNA spiked in.

This clonotype was seen a handful of times. The chain joins TRBV1 to TRBJ1-5; TRBD1 is taken as the D call from the table, unchecked against the DNA. TRBV1 is a listed pseudogene. CDR3 length: 15 amino acids. As DNA, the CDR3 is TGCACCAGCACCCCACACAGGGGGGACAATCAGCCCCAGCATTTT. It specifies CTSTPHRGDNQPQHF.

Note on this clonotype: One junction end does not reproduce the germline sequence, and a read error may be involved. This chain joins TRBV6-2 or TRBV6-3 and TRBJ1-6, with D tentatively TRBD1 (6 bases). Germline V lookup: CDR1 MNHEY, CDR2 SVGEGT. The CDR3 runs 13 residues. CDR3 DNA: TGTGGCAGCAGCGGGACAAATAATTCACCCCTCCACTTT. Translation gives CGSSGTNNSPLHF.

This clonotype was picked up many times. The rearrangement links TRBV7-3 to TRBJ1-1; D perhaps matches TRBD1 (5 bases). Trimming removed 5 bases at V and 5 bases at J, with 15 bases between. The CDR3 has 14 residues. Per germline, CDR1 SGHTA and CDR2 FQGTGA. The DNA for the CDR3 is TGTGCCAGCAGCCACGTTGGGGGGGGAACTGAAGCTTTCTTT. Translation gives CASSHVGGGTEAFF.

This clonotype occurred many times. The CDR3 bases are TGTGCCAGCAACCAGGGCGGGTCGGACGGGGAGCTGTTTTTT. It codes for CASNQGGSDGELFF. The chain couples TRBV7-2 to TRBJ2-2; D tentatively reads TRBD1 or TRBD2 (5 bases each). CDR1 and CDR2 (germline): SGHTA, FQGNSA. CDR3 size: 14 residues. Trimming removed 7 bases from V and 7 bases from J, with 16 bases in between.

The V call is TRBV13, the J call TRBJ2-2; the match to TRBD2 covers 8 bases. The CDR3 consists of 18 residues. Germline values: CDR1 PRHDT, CDR2 FYEKMQ (reference sequence). J lost 3 bases, V lost 5 bases, and 14 bases had no gene match. CDR3 sequence (DNA): TGTGCCAGCAGCCAAGCGGATTTAGCGGGGCCGCACACCGGGGAGCTGTTTTTT. It specifies CASSQADLAGPHTGELFF. Supplemented by reference TRBV13 and TRBJ2-2, the full variable domain reads AAGVIQSPRHLIKEKRETATLKCYPIPRHDTVYWYQQGPGQDPQFLISFYEKMQSDKGSIPDRFSAQQFSDYHSELNMSSLELGDSALYFCASSQADLAGPHTGELFFGEGSRLTVL.

J is TRBJ1-2 and V is TRBV7-9; a possible D gene is TRBD1 (5 bases). CDR3 length equals 13 residues. V dropped 5 bases and J dropped 5 bases, with 12 bases sitting between them. Germline V gene sequence: CDR1 SEHNR, CDR2 FQNEAQ (reference sequence). The CDR3 spells CASSHDSGYGYTF. CDR3 bases: TGTGCCAGCAGCCACGACAGTGGGTATGGCTACACCTTC.

This clonotype was observed a few times. This chain connects TRBV5-6 to TRBJ2-7; no definite D call. The CDR3 runs 13 residues. Germline loops: CDR1 SGHDT, CDR2 YYEEEE. With 2 bases removed from V and 2 bases from J, the gap between germline ends came to 8 bases. The CDR3 is CASSFNSAYEQYF. The CDR3 region has the DNA TGTGCCAGCAGCTTTAACAGCGCCTACGAGCAGTACTTC. The full variable domain, with the rest looked up from reference TRBV5-6 and TRBJ2-7, is DAGVTQSPTHLIKTRGQQVTLRCSPKSGHDTVSWYQQALGQGPQFIFQYYEEEERQRGNFPDRFSGHQFPNYSSELNVNALLLGDSALYLCASSFNSAYEQYFGPGTRLTVT.

Ten or more counts support this clonotype. J is TRBJ2-5 and V is TRBV30, with 7 bases identical to TRBD1. Germline assignment: CDR1 GTSNPN and CDR2 SVGIG (reference sequence). Trimming cost V 4 bases and J 3 bases; bases outside gene matches: 5. The CDR3 extends over 13 amino acids. CDR3 in amino acids: CAWTRDSEETQYF. The CDR3 DNA follows: TGTGCCTGGACCAGGGACAGCGAAGAGACCCAGTACTTC.

The sample holds many counts of this clonotype. CDR3 loop: CASVQNPPGANVLTF. CDR3 coding DNA: TGTGCCAGCGTTCAGAATCCGCCTGGGGCCAACGTCCTGACTTTC. The rearrangement links TRBV28 to TRBJ2-6; the D is unclear. From germline, CDR1 is MDHEN and CDR2 SYDVKM. Trimming stripped 8 bases from V and 2 bases from J, with 13 bases between. The CDR3 runs 15 residues.

In regard to this clonotype: This may come from a read error, since a much larger clone is one base off. The chain carries TRBV28 and TRBJ1-2; D is possibly TRBD1 (6 bases). V lost 2 bases, J lost 3 bases, and 16 bases lay in between. This CDR3 has 16 residues. The V gene's germline CDR1 is MDHEN and CDR2 SYDVKM. In DNA, the CDR3 is TGTGCCAGCAGTTTAAGAGGAGGACAGACGGACTATGGCTACACCTTC. Its translation: CASSLRGGQTDYGYTF.

A few counts support this clonotype. The chain combines TRBV19 with TRBJ1-2, with D possibly TRBD1 on 6 matching bases. Looked up from germline, CDR1 is LNHDA and CDR2 is SQIVND (reference sequence). CDR3 length: 14 amino acids. Between the trimmed V and J ends, which lost 6 bases and 2 bases, there was a span of 13 bases. The CDR3 DNA follows: TGTGCCAGTAGACAAATGGACAGAAACTATGGCTACACCTTC. It encodes CASRQMDRNYGYTF.

Concerning this clonotype: Given a much more abundant clone one base away, this may be a read error. The chain combines TRBV4-1 with TRBJ1-4; the D gene is possibly TRBD1 (5 bases). CDR3 size: 15 residues. CDR1 and CDR2 (germline): MGHRA, YSYEKL. The CDR3 loop reads CASSQEDRENEKLLF. The CDR3 DNA sequence: TGCGCCAGCAGCCAAGAAGACAGAGAGAATGAAAAACTGCTTTTT.

This clonotype was observed at least ten times. The rearrangement joins TRBV9 to TRBJ2-5; 10 bases are shared with TRBD2. From germline, CDR1 is SGDLS and CDR2 YYNGEE. V trimming: 3 bases; J trimming: 4 bases; junction bases outside the gene matches: 0. The CDR3 has 13 residues. The CDR3 loop reads CASSGTSGETQYF. The CDR3 nucleotides read TGTGCCAGCAGCGGGACTAGCGGAGAGACCCAGTACTTC.

A word on this clonotype: Mismatch with germline at one junction end may stem from a read error. V and J are TRBV12-5 and TRBJ2-7; 8 bases map to TRBD1. In germline, CDR1 is LGHNT, CDR2 FRNRAP. The CDR3 is made up of 13 amino acids. The CDR3 region is CASGPSAGTGIHF. The CDR3 nucleotides are TGTGCTAGTGGTCCTTCCGCGGGGACAGGAATCCACTTC.

Many counts were recorded for this clonotype. V and J are TRBV5-6 and TRBJ2-7; 9 positions agree with TRBD1. V lost 4 bases to trimming and J lost 1 base; unmatched junction nucleotides: 6. The germline V gene encodes CDR1 SGHDT and CDR2 YYEEEE. The CDR3 has 15 amino acids. CDR3 in DNA: TGTGCCAGCAGCCCAATAGGGACAGGGTCCTACGAGCAGTACTTC. Its protein product is CASSPIGTGSYEQYF. The whole variable domain, remainder taken from reference TRBV5-6 and TRBJ2-7, is DAGVTQSPTHLIKTRGQQVTLRCSPKSGHDTVSWYQQALGQGPQFIFQYYEEEERQRGNFPDRFSGHQFPNYSSELNVNALLLGDSALYLCASSPIGTGSYEQYFGPGTRLTVT.